The 11 T cell receptor beta chains given below trace back to one sample, sequenced in a study of blood T cell repertoires in COVID-19. TCRdb's table, derived via immunoSEQ multiplex PCR, lists solely in-frame clones and lacks some. This table holds roughly 100,000 clones, around 90% found once. The sample comprised peripheral blood. All receptors come from a woman older than 75 in a cohort sampled during active COVID-19.

The chain carries TRBV7-2 and TRBJ2-5, with 14 bases that match TRBD2. The CDR3 consists of 17 residues. With V trimmed by 3 bases and J by 4 bases, 7 bases remained unmatched. From germline, CDR1 is SGHTA and CDR2 FQGNSA. The CDR3 sequence: CASSFQGLAGASETQYF. CDR3 bases: TGTGCCAGCAGCTTCCAGGGACTAGCGGGGGCCTCAGAGACCCAGTACTTC.

The V gene is TRBV6-4, the J gene TRBJ2-5; TRBD2 is a possible D gene (5 bases). CDR3 size: 15 residues. The V gene's germline CDR1 is MRHNA and CDR2 SNTAGT. Trimming pared 6 bases from V and 2 bases from J, leaving 16 bases between. CDR3 sequence: CASSRAVGGQETQYF. CDR3 in DNA: TGTGCCAGCAGCCGAGCGGTAGGCGGTCAAGAGACCCAGTACTTC.

This clone was recorded a few times. This chain links TRBV7-9 with TRBJ2-1; D ambiguous. Deletions cut 1 base from V and 9 bases from J, with 7 bases between. This CDR3 region has 12 residues. The germline V gene has CDR1 SEHNR and CDR2 FQNEAQ (reference sequence). The CDR3 DNA sequence: TGTGCCAGCAGCTTAGGGGCCGTTGAGCAGTTCTTC. This codes for CASSLGAVEQFF.

This clone appeared a single time. This chain connects TRBV12-2 to TRBJ2-7; the D segment call TRBD2 is taken from the table without a DNA check. TRBV12-2 is a listed pseudogene. This CDR3 comprises 17 residues. The CDR3 protein is CASRNKHRAGRGYEQYF. Here the CDR3 DNA reads TGTGCAAGTCGCAATAAACACCGGGCGGGGCGAGGCTACGAGCAGTACTTC.

The chain couples TRBV24-1 to TRBJ2-7, with D perhaps matching TRBD1 (5 bases). Trimming took 9 bases from V and 3 from J, leaving 11 bases between them. The CDR3 has 12 residues. Germline assignment: CDR1 KGHDR and CDR2 SFDVKD. DNA of the CDR3: TGTGCCACCCAACAAGACAGCTACGAGCAGTACTTC. Protein sequence: CATQQDSYEQYF.

The rearrangement joins TRBV19 to TRBJ1-1, with D perhaps matching TRBD1 (5 bases). CDR1 is LNHDA, CDR2 SQIVND, per germline (reference sequence). This CDR3 has 14 residues. V gave up 2 bases and J gave up 5 bases, with 12 bases separating them. The DNA for the CDR3 is TGTGCCAGTAGTATAAGAGGGCGGGGGACTGAAGCTTTCTTT. It encodes CASSIRGRGTEAFF.

The chain employs TRBV29-1 and TRBJ2-6; D ambiguous. The ends were cut back, 4 bases at V and 2 bases at J, with 9 bases in the middle. This CDR3 contains 14 residues. Germline V gene data show CDR1 as SQVTM and CDR2 as ANQGSEA. In DNA form, the CDR3 reads TGCAGCGTTGGTGACACAGCTGGGGCCAACGTCCTGACTTTC. This encodes CSVGDTAGANVLTF.

The chain carries TRBV1 and TRBJ2-3; TRBD2 was called by the table and not checked on the DNA. TRBV1 constitutes a pseudogene. CDR3 length: 14 amino acids. CDR3 amino acids: CTSSRERGKDTQYF. The CDR3 region has the DNA TGCACCAGCAGCCGCGAGCGGGGGAAGGATACGCAGTATTTT.

The chain combines TRBV19 with TRBJ1-4; D not resolved. V shed 4 bases and J shed 1 base, with 7 bases lying between them. There are 14 residues in the CDR3. CDR1 and CDR2 from the germline V gene are LNHDA and SQIVND (reference sequence). The CDR3 nucleotides are TGTGCCAGTAGTACTCGGGGAACTAATGAAAAACTGTTTTTT. Its protein product is CASSTRGTNEKLFF.

This chain connects TRBV7-2 to TRBJ2-2; the match to TRBD1 covers 8 bases. CDR1 is SGHTA and CDR2 is FQGNSA in the germline V gene. V was clipped by 0 bases and J by 1 base; unmatched bases: 7. CDR3 length: 18 amino acids. The CDR3 sequence is CASSLAPRTGRNTGELFF. For the CDR3, the DNA is TGTGCCAGCAGCTTAGCGCCTAGGACAGGGCGGAACACCGGGGAGCTGTTTTTT.

This rearrangement joins TRBV5-5 to TRBJ1-1; 10 bases match TRBD1. Germline CDR1 reads SGHKS; CDR2 reads YYEKEE (reference sequence). V lost 3 bases and J lost 3; bases outside the gene matches: 5. There are 15 residues in the CDR3. For the CDR3, the DNA is TGTGCCAGCAGCTCCCGACAGGGGGCCTACACTGAAGCTTTCTTT. Its translation: CASSSRQGAYTEAFF.